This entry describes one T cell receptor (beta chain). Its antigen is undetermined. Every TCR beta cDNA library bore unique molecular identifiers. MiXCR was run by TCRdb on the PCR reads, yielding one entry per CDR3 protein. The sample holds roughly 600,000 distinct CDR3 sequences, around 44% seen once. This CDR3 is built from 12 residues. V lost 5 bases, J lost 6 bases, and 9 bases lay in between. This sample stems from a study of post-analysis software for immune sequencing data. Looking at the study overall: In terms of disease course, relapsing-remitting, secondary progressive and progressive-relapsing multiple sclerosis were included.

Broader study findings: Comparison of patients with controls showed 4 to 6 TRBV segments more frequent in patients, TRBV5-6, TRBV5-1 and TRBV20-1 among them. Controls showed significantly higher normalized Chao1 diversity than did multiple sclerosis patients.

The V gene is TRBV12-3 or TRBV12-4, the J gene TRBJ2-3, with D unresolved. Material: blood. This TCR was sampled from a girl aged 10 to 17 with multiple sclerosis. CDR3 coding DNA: TGTGCCAGCAGTAGGGATATGGATACGCAGTATTTT. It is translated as CASSRDMDTQYF.